This TCR beta chain came from a study of pediatric ulcerative colitis. General study results and limits: Clonal expansions reduced rectal repertoire diversity in acute severe colitis. All ulcerative colitis patients, but no controls, carried a couple of rectal clonotypes.

V gave up 0 bases and J gave up 0 bases, with 7 bases separating them. This CDR3 comprises 15 residues. Germline V gene data show CDR1 as SGHRS and CDR2 as YFSETQ. TCRdb's copy holds only in-frame clones and misses some; the assay was immunoSEQ multiplex PCR. This table has 20,000 to 30,000 clones, approximately 71% appearing once. One to two pinch biopsies were taken from the rectum during colonoscopy. Notes on this clone: No antigen is known for it.

Material: gut tissue. The V call is TRBV5-1, the J call TRBJ1-5, with D possibly matching TRBD1 (5 bases). The TCR sequence derives from a boy younger than 18 with severe ulcerative colitis. CDR3 sequence reads: CASSLGGYSNQPQHF. The CDR3 DNA reads TGCGCCAGCAGCTTGGGGGGGTATAGCAATCAGCCCCAGCATTTT.